This T cell receptor (beta chain) was observed in a study of chemoradiotherapy in HPV16-positive cancers. Study outcomes and limitations: Better recurrence-free survival went with HPV-responsive T-cell expansion in HPV16-positive patients. HPV-specific T cells were functionally defined from only a couple of HPV16-positive patients. Non-HPV-specific T cells did not expand in tumors during treatment, whereas candidate HPV-specific clones and E7-related motifs did.

Data came from immunoSEQ multiplex PCR; TCRdb stores just in-frame clones and leaves some out. The sample shows under 70,000 clones, more than 75% of them seen only once. As for this clone: Its antigen is unidentified.

The CDR3 spans 14 residues. Trimming pared 2 bases from V and 4 bases from J, leaving 10 bases between. CDR1 is SGHRS, CDR2 YFSETQ, per germline. This chain links TRBV5-1 with TRBJ2-1, with D maybe TRBD2 (6 bases). Sequenced material: blood, taken from a patient who underwent chemoradiotherapy. The source of this sequence is a human donor with HPV-associated anogenital cancer. The CDR3 region is CASSFLAPYNEQFF. CDR3 bases: TGCGCCAGCAGCTTCCTAGCGCCTTACAATGAGCAGTTCTTC.